This section outlines one TCR beta chain sequence together with its context. The antigen remains unidentified. CDR3 size: 14 residues. The V and J ends lost 1 base and 3 bases, in that order; junction bases with no gene match: 3. From germline, CDR1 is LGHNA and CDR2 YNFKEQ. This sample was taken from a study of OX40 agonist ivuxolimab in advanced cancers. Study details: Earlier anti-PD-1, anti-PD-L1 or anti-CTLA-4 therapy was permitted; 30% to 50% had received some.

Study-wide findings and caveats: Some nonresponders likewise displayed low normalized T-cell clonal expansion. Clonal expansion in partial responders at 0.1-3.0 mg/kg ranked among the lowest.

Only in-frame clones appear in the TCRdb table, and some are missing; sequencing was by immunoSEQ multiplex PCR. The sample consists of tens of thousands of clones, approximately 84% of them appearing once. Sequenced here: CD4+ or CD8+ T cells sorted from blood, sampled in a trial of the OX40 agonist ivuxolimab. The V gene is TRBV4-2, the J gene TRBJ2-7; 7 positions agree with TRBD2. The receptor was derived from an adult with an advanced solid tumor such as melanoma, head and neck, liver or kidney cancer. CDR3 in amino acids: CASSQGGGNYEQYF. The CDR3 bases are TGTGCCAGCAGCCAAGGCGGGGGAAACTACGAGCAGTACTTC.